This T cell receptor (beta chain) is drawn from a study of T cells after yellow fever vaccination. General observations from the study: Compared with primary, the secondary response was weaker and peaked at day 5, not 15. A large majority of primary-vaccination clones showed up again after the booster (around 96% CD4, 75% to 90% CD8). In FACS-sorted repertoires, abundant clonotypes from the bulk population could appear as contaminants.

Comments on this clonotype: Its antigen is undetermined.

Production of TCR cDNA was by 5'RACE template switching, which also added a universal primer site and UMIs. MiXCR was run by TCRdb on the 5' RACE reads, yielding one entry per CDR3 protein. The data contain about 320,000 distinct CDR3 sequences, about 12% of them singletons. The germline gives CDR1 SGDLS, CDR2 YYNGEE. V lost 0 bases and J 1 base, leaving 10 bases between the germline ends. The CDR3 is 15 residues long. The receptor's source is a young man who received the YFV17D yellow fever vaccine. The gene calls are TRBV9 and TRBJ1-1; D is unclear. The sequencing here drew on CD4+ T cells sorted from PBMCs, taken 15 days after the yellow fever booster vaccination. DNA of the CDR3: TGTGCCAGCAGCGTAGTCGGTCGGGCGAACACTGAAGCTTTCTTT. It is translated as CASSVVGRANTEAFF.